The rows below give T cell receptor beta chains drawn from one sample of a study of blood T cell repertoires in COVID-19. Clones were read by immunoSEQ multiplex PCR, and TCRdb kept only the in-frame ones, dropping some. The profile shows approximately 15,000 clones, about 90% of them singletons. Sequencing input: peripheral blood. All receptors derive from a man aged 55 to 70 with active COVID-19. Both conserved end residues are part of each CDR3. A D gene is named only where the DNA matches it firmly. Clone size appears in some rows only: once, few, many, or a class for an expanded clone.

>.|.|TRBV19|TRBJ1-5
TGTGCCAGTAATATACAAGGGGGGGGCAATCAGCCCCAGCATTTT
CASNIQGGGNQPQHF
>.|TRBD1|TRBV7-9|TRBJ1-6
TGTGCCAGCAGCTCACCGACAGGGGGTGATTCACCCCTCCACTTT
CASSSPTGGDSPLHF
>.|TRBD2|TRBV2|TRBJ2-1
TGTGCCAGCAGTGAGATAGCGGGGAGCCTCAATGAGCAGTTCTTC
CASSEIAGSLNEQFF
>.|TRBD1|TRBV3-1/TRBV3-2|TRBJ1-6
TGTGCCAGCAGCCTCCCGGGACAGCCAGGCACATCACCCCTCCACTTT
CASSLPGQPGTSPLHF
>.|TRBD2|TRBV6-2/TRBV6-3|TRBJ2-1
TGTGCCAGCAGTTACCTAGCGGGGTACAATGAGCAGTTCTTC
CASSYLAGYNEQFF
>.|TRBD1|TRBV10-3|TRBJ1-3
TGTGCCATCAGCGGGACAGTCGGTAAGCATTTT
CAISGTVGKHF
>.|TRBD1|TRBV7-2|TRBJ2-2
TGTGCCAGCAGCCCTTCCGGACAGGGTGGGTGGGGGGAGCTGTTTTTT
CASSPSGQGGWGELFF
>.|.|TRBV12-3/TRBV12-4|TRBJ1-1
TGTGCCAGCAGTTTAGGGACAATGACTGAAGCTTTCTTT
CASSLGTMTEAFF
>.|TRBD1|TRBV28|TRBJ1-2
TGTGCCAGCAGGGAAAGACAGGGGGGGAACTATGGCTACACCTTC
CASRERQGGNYGYTF
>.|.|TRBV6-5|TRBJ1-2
TGTGCCAGCAGTTACTCGAAAGGAGGTGGCTACACCTTC
CASSYSKGGGYTF
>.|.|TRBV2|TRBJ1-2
TGTGCCAGCAATAACCTTGGGAGGGTCGGCTACACCTTC
CASNNLGRVGYTF
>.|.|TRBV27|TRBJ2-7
TGTGCCAGCAGTTCGAGGGGGACCGCTACCTACGAGCAGTACTTC
CASSSRGTATYEQYF
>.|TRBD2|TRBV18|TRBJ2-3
TGTGCCAGCTCACCGCGGGGACTAGCGGGGGGTCGGGCAGATACGCAGTATTTT
CASSPRGLAGGRADTQYF
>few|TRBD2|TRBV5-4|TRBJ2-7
TGTGCCAGCAGCTTGGCTAGCGGGGGCTACGAGCAGTACTTC
CASSLASGGYEQYF
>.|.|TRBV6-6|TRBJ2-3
TGTGCCAGCAGACAGGACAGAGTCACAGATACGCAGTATTTT
CASRQDRVTDTQYF
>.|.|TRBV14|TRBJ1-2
TGTGCCAGCAGCCCGGTCCTCGTCCAAGGCTACACCTTC
CASSPVLVQGYTF
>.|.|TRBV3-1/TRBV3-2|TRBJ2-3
TGTGCCAGCAGCCAATGGTCTAGCCCGCAGTATTTT
CASSQWSSPQYF
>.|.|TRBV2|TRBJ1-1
TGTGCCAGCAGTGGGAGGCGTGACACTGAAGCTTTCTTT
CASSGRRDTEAFF
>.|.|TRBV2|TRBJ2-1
TGTGCCAGCACCCCTGGGCAGTTTAAGGAGCAGTTCTTC
CASTPGQFKEQFF
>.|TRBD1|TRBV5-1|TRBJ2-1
TGCGCCAGCAGCTTGTCAACAGGGGGAGATGAGCAGTTCTTC
CASSLSTGGDEQFF
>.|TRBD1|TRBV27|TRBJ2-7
TGTGCCAGCAGCCCCTGGACAGGGGGCGTACAACTGGAAGAGCAGTACTTC
CASSPWTGGVQLEEQYF
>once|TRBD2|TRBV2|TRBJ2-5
TGTGCCAGCAGTGGGGGTTTCGGACTAGCGGGGCAAGAGACCCAGTACTTC
CASSGGFGLAGQETQYF
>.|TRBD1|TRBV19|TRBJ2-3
TGTGCCAGCCAGACAGGGCCCACAGATACGCAGTATTTT
CASQTGPTDTQYF
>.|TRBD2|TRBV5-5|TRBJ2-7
TGTGCCAGCAGACGAGCGGGGGAAGAGCAGTACTTC
CASRRAGEEQYF
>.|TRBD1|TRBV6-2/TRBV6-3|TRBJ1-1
TGTGCCAGCAGTAGGACAGGGCACGCTGAAGCTTTCTTT
CASSRTGHAEAFF
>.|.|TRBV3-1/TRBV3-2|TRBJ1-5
TGTGCCAGCAGCCAAGATCAGGCAGGGTCTCAGCCCCAGCATTTT
CASSQDQAGSQPQHF
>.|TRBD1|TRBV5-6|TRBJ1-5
TGTGCCAGCAGCGCCTCGGCGACAGGGATGAGACAGCCCCAGCATTTT
CASSASATGMRQPQHF
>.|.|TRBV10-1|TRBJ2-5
TGCGCCAGCAGTGAGGGGAACGGTTTAGCGGACCAAGAGACCCAGTACTTC
CASSEGNGLADQETQYF
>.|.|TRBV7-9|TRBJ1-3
TGTGCCAGCAGCTTAGTCGGCTCTGGAAACACCATATATTTT
CASSLVGSGNTIYF
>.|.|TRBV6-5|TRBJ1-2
TGTGCCAGCATCGGTCCGGGAATAAGTGGCTACACCTTC
CASIGPGISGYTF
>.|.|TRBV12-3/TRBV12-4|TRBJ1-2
TGTGCCAGCAGTTTTATTCGAGGCCCGGGCTACACCTTC
CASSFIRGPGYTF
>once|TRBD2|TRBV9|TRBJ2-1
TGTGCCAGCAGCGCTGGCGGGGACTACTACAATGAGCAGTTCTTC
CASSAGGDYYNEQFF
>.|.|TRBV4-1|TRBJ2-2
TGCGCCAGCAGCCAAGATCCGGCAGGTCACCTCGGGGAGCTGTTTTTT
CASSQDPAGHLGELFF
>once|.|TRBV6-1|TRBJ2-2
TGTGCCAGCAGACAGGGAAACGCCGGGGAGCTGTTTTTT
CASRQGNAGELFF
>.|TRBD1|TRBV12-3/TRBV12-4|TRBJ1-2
TGTGCCAGCAGTCTCGGACAGGGCTATGGCTACACCTTC
CASSLGQGYGYTF
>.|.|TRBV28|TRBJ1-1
TGTGCCAGCAGTTTACGCGGACAGCTGAACACTGAAGCTTTCTTT
CASSLRGQLNTEAFF
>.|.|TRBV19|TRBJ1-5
TGTGCCAGTAGTATGGAGGACAGTAGCAATCAGCCCCAGCATTTT
CASSMEDSSNQPQHF
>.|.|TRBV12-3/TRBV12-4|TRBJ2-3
TGTGCCAGCAGGGGGACTGGGGCAGATACGCAGTATTTT
CASRGTGADTQYF
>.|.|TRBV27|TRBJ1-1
TGTGCCAGCAGTTTATGGGGCGGCGCTGAAGCTTTCTTT
CASSLWGGAEAFF
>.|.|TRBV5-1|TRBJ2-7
TGCGCCAGCAGCTTCGAGGGCCATTCCTACGAGCAGTACTTC
CASSFEGHSYEQYF
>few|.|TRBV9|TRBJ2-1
TGTGCCAGCAGCGTAGCCCGGGGGAGCTCCTACAATGAGCAGTTCTTC
CASSVARGSSYNEQFF
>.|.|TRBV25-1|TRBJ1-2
TGTGCCAGCAGACCCAGTGTTAACTATGGCTACACCTTC
CASRPSVNYGYTF
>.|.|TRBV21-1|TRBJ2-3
TGTGCCAGCAGCGCCTTGTGGGACGGGACAGCCCTCCGGGTAGATACGCAGTATTTT
CASSALWDGTALRVDTQYF